The clone carrying this T cell receptor (beta chain) was seen only a few times. The sample belongs to a study of blood T cell repertoires in COVID-19. Study as a whole: Samples representing acute and convalescent COVID-19 were sourced from the United States, Italy and Spain.

This study enrolled people aged about 18 to 100 from approximately 25 US geographic areas. Cohorts were based on clinical histories the participants reported. Original data processing: How many nucleated cells were present was estimated from reference gene primer amplification. Profiling relied on immunoSEQ multiplex PCR, and the TCRdb table lists in-frame clones only, not all of them. The DNA gave D and trimming, while V, J and clone size come from that table. This sample has hundreds of thousands of clones, with 65% to 90% found just once. The clonotype originates from a woman aged 50 to 60 with acute COVID-19. Sequenced material: PBMCs or T cells enriched from blood (not recorded which).

CDR3 amino acids: CASSYSEQGNTEAFF. The CDR3 bases are TGTGCCAGCAGTTACTCGGAGCAGGGGAACACTGAAGCTTTCTTT. The rearrangement links TRBV6-2 or TRBV6-3 to TRBJ1-1; D possibly corresponds to TRBD1 (5 bases). Germline CDR1 and CDR2: MNHEY and SVGEGT. The CDR3 contains 15 residues. V dropped 0 bases and J dropped 1 base, with 9 bases sitting between them.